This TCR beta chain comes out of a study of T cell responses to AZD1222 COVID-19 vaccine. V shed 6 bases and J shed 7 bases, with 21 bases lying between them. Germline values: CDR1 LNHDA, CDR2 SQIVND (reference sequence). This CDR3 contains 15 residues. Some clones are missing from TCRdb's copy, which holds only in-frame ones; the method was immunoSEQ multiplex PCR. The sample carries about 84,000 clones, approximately 83% recorded once. This TCR was sampled from an adult who received the AZD1222 COVID-19 vaccine. The sample was peripheral blood, taken 28 days after the second AZD1222 dose. The chain recombines TRBV19 with TRBJ1-2; D is perhaps TRBD1 (6 bases). The CDR3 loop reads CASSGQNRNSGGYTF. The CDR3, as DNA: TGTGCCAGTAGCGGACAGAACCGGAACTCTGGTGGCTACACCTTC. Together with reference TRBV19 and TRBJ1-2, the CDR3 gives the full variable domain: DGGITQSPKYLFRKEGQNVTLSCEQNLNHDAMYWYRQDPGQGLRLIYYSQIVNDFQKGDIAEGYSVSREKKESFPLTVTSAQKNPTAFYLCASSGQNRNSGGYTFGSGTRLTVV.